The T cell receptor (beta chain) described here comes from a study of beta chain features in type 1 diabetes. Study-wide results and caveats: Any HLA type influence on TCRB rearrangement was left unresolved here. Type 1 diabetes patients had moderately but significantly shorter TCRB CDR3s in all four CD4+ subsets.

The V segment lost 5 bases and the J segment 5 bases; nucleotides outside the gene matches: 6. Per germline, CDR1 SGHTA and CDR2 FQGTGA. This CDR3 is 15 amino acids long. Every isolated RNA sample was fully reverse transcribed, so sequencing captured expressed TCRB transcripts. Measured with immunoSEQ multiplex PCR; TCRdb has only the in-frame clones, and not every one. This sample has approximately 150,000 clones, with around an eighth found just once. Remarks on this clone: The antigen remains undetermined.

The specimen was central memory CD4+ T cells from blood. This chain links TRBV7-3 with TRBJ2-1; 10 bases align to TRBD1. This clonotype was obtained from a man between 18 and 35 years old with type 1 diabetes. The CDR3 DNA reads as TGTGCCAGCAGCCCGACAGGGGGCCCCAACAATGAGCAGTTCTTC. Encoded protein: CASSPTGGPNNEQFF.